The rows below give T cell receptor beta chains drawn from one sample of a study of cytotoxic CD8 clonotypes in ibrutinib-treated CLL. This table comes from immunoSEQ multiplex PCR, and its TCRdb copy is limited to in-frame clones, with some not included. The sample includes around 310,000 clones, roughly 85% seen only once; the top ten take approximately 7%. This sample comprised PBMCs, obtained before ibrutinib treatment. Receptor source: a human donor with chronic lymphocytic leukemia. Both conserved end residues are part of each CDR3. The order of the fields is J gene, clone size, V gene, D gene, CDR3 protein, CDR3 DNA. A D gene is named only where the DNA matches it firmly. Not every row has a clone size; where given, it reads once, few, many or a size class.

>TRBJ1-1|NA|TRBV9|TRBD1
CASSANSQGTEAFF
TGTGCCAGCAGCGCAAACTCACAGGGGACTGAAGCTTTCTTT
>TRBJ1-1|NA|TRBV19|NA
CASASVVNTEAFF
TGTGCCAGTGCTTCCGTAGTGAACACTGAAGCTTTCTTT
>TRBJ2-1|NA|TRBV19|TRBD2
CASSRRASGSGDEQFF
TGTGCCAGTAGTAGAAGGGCTAGCGGGAGTGGAGATGAGCAGTTCTTC
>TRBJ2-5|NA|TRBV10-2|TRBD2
CASRSPGLVKTQYF
TGCGCCAGCAGAAGCCCGGGACTAGTAAAGACCCAGTACTTC
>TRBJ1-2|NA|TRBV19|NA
CASSSGADPSYGYTF
TGTGCCAGTAGCTCTGGTGCAGATCCTTCCTATGGCTACACCTTC
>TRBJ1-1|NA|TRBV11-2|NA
CASSARSSTEAFF
TGTGCCAGCAGCGCCCGATCGAGCACTGAAGCTTTCTTT
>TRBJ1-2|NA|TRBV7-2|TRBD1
CASSTPQRGRYGYTF
TGTGCCAGCTCGACCCCCCAGAGGGGGCGTTATGGCTACACCTTC
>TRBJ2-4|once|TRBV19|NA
CASSMTPPGVGKNIQYF
TGTGCCAGTAGTATGACGCCCCCGGGGGTGGGCAAAAACATTCAGTACTTC
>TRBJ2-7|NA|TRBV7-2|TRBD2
CASTSGYEQYF
TGTGCCAGCACTAGCGGATACGAGCAGTACTTC
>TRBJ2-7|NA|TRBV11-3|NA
CASSLDPEREQYF
TGTGCCAGCAGCTTAGATCCAGAACGAGAGCAGTACTTC
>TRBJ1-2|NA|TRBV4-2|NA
CASSQDRGTHGYTF
TGTGCCAGCAGCCAAGATCGGGGGACCCATGGCTACACCTTC
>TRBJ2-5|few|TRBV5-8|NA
CASSPRGRGQETQYF
TGTGCCAGCAGCCCTCGGGGCAGAGGCCAAGAGACCCAGTACTTC
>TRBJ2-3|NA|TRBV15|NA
CATSRDLSLARRNTDTQYF
TGTGCCACCAGCAGAGATCTGTCTCTAGCGCGAAGGAACACAGATACGCAGTATTTT
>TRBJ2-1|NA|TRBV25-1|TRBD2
CASSPLAVSYNEQFF
TGTGCCAGCAGTCCCCTAGCGGTCTCCTACAATGAGCAGTTCTTC
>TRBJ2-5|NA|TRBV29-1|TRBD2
CSVTTSGRRETQYF
TGCAGCGTTACGACTAGCGGGAGAAGGGAGACCCAGTACTTC
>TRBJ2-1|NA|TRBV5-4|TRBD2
CASSTKRAGGLFNEQFF
TGTGCCAGCAGCACAAAGAGGGCGGGAGGTTTATTCAATGAGCAGTTCTTC
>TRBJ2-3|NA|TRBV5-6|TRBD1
CASSTQTGGTDTQYF
TGTGCCAGCAGCACCCAGACAGGGGGGACAGATACGCAGTATTTT
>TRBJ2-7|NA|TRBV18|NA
CASSEGTLAYEQYF
TGTGCCAGCTCAGAAGGGACTCTAGCCTACGAGCAGTACTTC